What follows describes a single T cell receptor beta chain. The sample belongs to a study of CD8 T cells in Susac syndrome. Turning to the study itself: When their blood was taken, the Susac syndrome patients had either not yet had any therapy, were taking corticosteroids, or were taking intravenous immunoglobulin alone.

When the RNA was reverse transcribed, random hexamers were used with an input of about 0.5 to 1 ug. From the immunoSEQ multiplex PCR reads, TCRdb called clonotypes with MiXCR, one entry per CDR3 protein. The sample has 150,000 to 200,000 distinct CDR3 sequences, roughly 92% seen once. CD8+ and CD4+ T cells from blood underwent TCR beta sequencing, which was carried out in a high-throughput format. Negative magnetic isolation gave CD8+ and CD4+ cells; FACS enriched CD8+ TEMRA. V lost 0 bases and J 5 bases, leaving 13 bases between the germline ends. Germline V gene data show CDR1 as DFQATT and CDR2 as SNEGSKA (reference sequence). The CDR3 loop spans 14 amino acids.

The sample was CD4+ T cells from PBMCs. The receptor's source is a human donor with Susac syndrome. The gene calls are TRBV20-1 and TRBJ1-1, with TRBD1 as a possible D gene (5 bases). CDR3 in amino acids: CSARDLGVGTEAFF. CDR3 DNA: TGCAGTGCTAGAGATTTGGGGGTAGGGACTGAAGCTTTCTTT.